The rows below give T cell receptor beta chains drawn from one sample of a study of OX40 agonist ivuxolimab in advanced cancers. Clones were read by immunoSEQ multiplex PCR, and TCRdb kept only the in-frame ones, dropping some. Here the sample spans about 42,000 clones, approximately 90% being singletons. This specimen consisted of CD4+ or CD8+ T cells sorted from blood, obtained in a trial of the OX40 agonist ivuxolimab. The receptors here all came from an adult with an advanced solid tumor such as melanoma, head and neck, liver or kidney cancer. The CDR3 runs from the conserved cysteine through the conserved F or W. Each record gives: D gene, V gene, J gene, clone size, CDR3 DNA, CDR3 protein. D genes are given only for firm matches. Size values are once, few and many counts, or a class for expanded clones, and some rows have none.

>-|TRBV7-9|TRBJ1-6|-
TGTGCCAGCAGTCGGGATGTGTCGGCAGAGTATAATTCACCCCTCCACTTT
CASSRDVSAEYNSPLHF
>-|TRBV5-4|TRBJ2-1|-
TGTGCCAGCAGCTTGGTGCAGGGCCCCTACAATGAGCAGTTCTTC
CASSLVQGPYNEQFF
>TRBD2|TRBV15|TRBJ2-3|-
TGTGCCACCAGCCTCCGGGGACGGGAGGGCTGGACAGATACGCAGTATTTT
CATSLRGREGWTDTQYF
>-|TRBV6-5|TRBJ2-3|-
TGTGCCAGCAGTTACAGTCCAGGGACTCGAAATACGCAGTATTTT
CASSYSPGTRNTQYF
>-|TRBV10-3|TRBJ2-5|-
TGTGCCATCAGTTCACAGGGACCGGGCCAAGAGACCCAGTACTTC
CAISSQGPGQETQYF
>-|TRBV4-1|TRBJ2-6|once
TGCGCCAGCAGCCAAGACGTCTTAGCGGTTAGCTCTGGGGCCAACGTCCTGACTTTC
CASSQDVLAVSSGANVLTF
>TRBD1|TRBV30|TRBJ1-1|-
TGTGCCTGGAGTTTAGAGACAGGGGTGAACACTGAAGCTTTCTTT
CAWSLETGVNTEAFF
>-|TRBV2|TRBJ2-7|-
TGTGCCAGCAAGAGGGAACAGGGAGTGTACGAGCAGTACTTC
CASKREQGVYEQYF
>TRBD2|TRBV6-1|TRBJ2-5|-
TGTGCCAGCAGTGATGGACTAGCGGGCCTGGAGACCCAGTACTTC
CASSDGLAGLETQYF
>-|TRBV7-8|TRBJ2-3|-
TGTGCCAGCAGCTTAGCGAACAATGGCGATACGCAGTATTTT
CASSLANNGDTQYF
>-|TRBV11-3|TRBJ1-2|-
TGTGCCAGCAGCTTAGGCCCCCACAGGCCCCGGGGCTATGGCTACACCTTC
CASSLGPHRPRGYGYTF
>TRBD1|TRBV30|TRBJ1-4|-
TGTGCCTGTCGGGACAGGGGGCGGACGGATGAAAAACTGTTTTTT
CACRDRGRTDEKLFF
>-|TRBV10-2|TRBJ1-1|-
TGCGCCAGCAGAGACTATGGATTTTGGACAGAGGACTACACTGAAGCTTTCTTT
CASRDYGFWTEDYTEAFF
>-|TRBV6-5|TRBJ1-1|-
TGTGCCAGCAGCCCCTTAACCTTCACTGAAGCTTTCTTT
CASSPLTFTEAFF
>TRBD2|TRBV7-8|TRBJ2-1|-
TGTGCCAGCAGCCGACTAGCGGGAACTTACAATGAGCAGTTCTTC
CASSRLAGTYNEQFF
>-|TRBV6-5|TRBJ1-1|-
TGTGCCAGCAGTCGGGACTATGAAAACACTGAAGCTTTCTTT
CASSRDYENTEAFF
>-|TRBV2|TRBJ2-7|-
TGTGCCAGCCAGCTGGCTTCCGAGCAGTACTTC
CASQLASEQYF
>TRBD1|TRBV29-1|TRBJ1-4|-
TGCAGCGTTACAGGGGAGACTAATGAAAAACTGTTTTTT
CSVTGETNEKLFF
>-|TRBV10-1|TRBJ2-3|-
TGCGCCAGCAGGAGTGGAACGGGTAGGGATACGCAGTATTTT
CASRSGTGRDTQYF
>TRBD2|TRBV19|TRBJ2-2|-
TGTGCCAGCCGCAACCTCGGGGGGGCGGGCACCGGGGAGCTGTTTTTT
CASRNLGGAGTGELFF
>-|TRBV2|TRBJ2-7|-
TGTGCCAGCAGTGTATGGGAAAACGAGCAGTACTTC
CASSVWENEQYF
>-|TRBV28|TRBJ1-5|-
TGTGCCAGCAGTTTGGCAGACCTTAATCAGCCCCAGCATTTT
CASSLADLNQPQHF
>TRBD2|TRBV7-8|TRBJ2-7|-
TGTGCCAGCAGCGCACTGGGACTAGCGGGAACCCCAAGCTCCTACGAGCAGTACTTC
CASSALGLAGTPSSYEQYF
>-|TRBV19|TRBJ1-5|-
TGTGCCAGCAGTAGAACTGATGGGGATAGCAATCAGCCCCAGCATTTT
CASSRTDGDSNQPQHF
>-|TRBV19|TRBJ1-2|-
TGTGCCAGTAGTGGGTCCGGACAATGGGGCTACACCTTC
CASSGSGQWGYTF
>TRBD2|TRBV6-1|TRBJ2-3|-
TGTGCCAGCAGTGAAGGTGCTAGCGGGAGGGCCTGGATCCGCACAGATACGCAGTATTTT
CASSEGASGRAWIRTDTQYF
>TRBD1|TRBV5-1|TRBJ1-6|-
TGCGCCAGCAGCCTGGACAGGAGGAACTCACCCCTCCACTTT
CASSLDRRNSPLHF
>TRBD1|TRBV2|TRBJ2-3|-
TGTGCCGGACAGACAGGGGAAGGGGCAGATACGCAGTATTTT
CAGQTGEGADTQYF
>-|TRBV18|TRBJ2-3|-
TGTGCCAGCTCACAGGGGTTGGCGCCCACAGATACGCAGTATTTT
CASSQGLAPTDTQYF
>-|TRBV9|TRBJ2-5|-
TGTGCCAGCAGCGTCGGACAGATAGGAGAGACCCAGTACTTC
CASSVGQIGETQYF
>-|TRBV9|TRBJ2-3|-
TGTGCCAGCAGCCTGCTGCCCCGGGACGATACGCAGTATTTT
CASSLLPRDDTQYF
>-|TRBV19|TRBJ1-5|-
TGTGCCAGTAGTATGGAAGTCAGTACTGATAGCAATCAGCCCCAGCATTTT
CASSMEVSTDSNQPQHF
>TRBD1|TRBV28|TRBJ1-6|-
TGTGCCAGCAGTCAAGTGGACAGGAGCTCCTATAATTCACCCCTCCACTTT
CASSQVDRSSYNSPLHF
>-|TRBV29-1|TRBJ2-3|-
TGCAGCGTTGGGACTATCACGACGGGGGCAGATACGCAGTATTTT
CSVGTITTGADTQYF
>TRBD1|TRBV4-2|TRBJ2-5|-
TGTGCCAGCAGCCAGACAGGGGGCGCAGGAGAGACCCAGTACTTC
CASSQTGGAGETQYF
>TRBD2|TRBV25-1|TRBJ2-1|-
TGTGCCAGCAGTGAAAGACGGGGGACTAGCGGGGCCAATGAGCAGTTCTTC
CASSERRGTSGANEQFF
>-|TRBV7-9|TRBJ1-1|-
TGTGCCAGCAGCTTCTCAGGGAACACTGAAGCTTTCTTT
CASSFSGNTEAFF
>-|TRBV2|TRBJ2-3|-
TGTGCCACCAACTACGCATCAGATACGCAGTATTTT
CATNYASDTQYF
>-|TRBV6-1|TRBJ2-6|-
TGTGCCAGCAGTGTCCAGGGTTTCTCTGGGGCCAACGTCCTGACTTTC
CASSVQGFSGANVLTF
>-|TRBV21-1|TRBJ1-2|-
TGTGCCAGCAGCCCTTCCGGGACAGGGGTCTATGGCTACACCTTC
CASSPSGTGVYGYTF
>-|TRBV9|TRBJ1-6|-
TGTGCCAGCAGCCCCGGGACACTAGGTTTGGCCCTCCACTTT
CASSPGTLGLALHF
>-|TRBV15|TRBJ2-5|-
TGTGCCACCAGCAGAGGACAGCTCCAAGAGACCCAGTACTTC
CATSRGQLQETQYF
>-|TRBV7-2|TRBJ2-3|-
TGTGCCAGCAGCTTATCAGGTGGGGCCGGCACAGATACGCAGTATTTT
CASSLSGGAGTDTQYF
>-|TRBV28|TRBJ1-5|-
TGTGCCAGCACCGAAGAAGGGGGGCCCAAGCCCCAGCATTTT
CASTEEGGPKPQHF
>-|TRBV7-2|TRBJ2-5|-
TGTGCCAGCAGCTTAGCGCCTCAGGCCCAAGAGACCCAGTACTTC
CASSLAPQAQETQYF
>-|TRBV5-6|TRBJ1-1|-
TGTGCCAGCCGGGAGGCGATGAACACTGAAGCTTTCTTT
CASREAMNTEAFF
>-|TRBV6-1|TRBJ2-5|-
TGTGCCAGCAGCGGAGTCCCCCAGCAAGAGACCCAGTACTTC
CASSGVPQQETQYF
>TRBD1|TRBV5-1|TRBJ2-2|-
TGCGCCAGCAGCCTAGGACAGGGACGAAACACCGGGGAGCTGTTTTTT
CASSLGQGRNTGELFF